This entry lists 28 T cell receptor beta chains sequenced from one sample in a study of cytomegalovirus exposure and HLA in healthy donors (TCRdb year 2017). Library generation was performed with the immunoSEQ multiplex PCR assay. A mixture of 60 forward primers for TCR Vbeta segments and 13 reverse primers for TCR Jbeta segments was used in the multiplex PCR. TCRdb took this table from immuneACCESS and kept in-frame rearrangements with V and J called. Such tables lack part of the clones; where checked against another copy, unresolved V genes explain under half of the gap, and the rest is unexplained. The sample table contains approximately 110,000 clones; only one count was recorded for around 15% of them. Of the sample, 0.83% falls within the top ten clones. The specimen sequenced was PBMCs. The receptor set was obtained from a female donor in good health and CMV-seronegative.

The chain carries TRBV5-4 and TRBJ2-7; D is possibly TRBD2 (5 bases). Germline lookup yields CDR1 SGHNT and CDR2 YYREEE (reference sequence). There are 14 residues in the CDR3. The V gene lost 3 bases and the J gene lost 5 bases, with 15 bases spanning the gap. Here the CDR3 DNA reads TGTGCCAGCAGCTGGGGAATAGCGAGCGACGAGCAGTACTTC. This gives the protein CASSWGIASDEQYF.

V is TRBV5-1 and J is TRBJ2-2; the match to TRBD1 covers 8 bases. In germline, CDR1 is SGHRS, CDR2 YFSETQ. Trimming removed 0 bases from V and 4 bases from J; junction bases left unmatched: 2. This CDR3 comprises 15 residues. CDR3 region: CASSLDTGGTGELFF. The CDR3 DNA reads as TGCGCCAGCAGCTTGGATACAGGGGGCACCGGGGAGCTGTTTTTT.

This clone showed up just once. The CDR3 coding sequence is TGTGCCAGCAGTTTATCGATACTTGGTCGCGATGCGGGCACTGAAGCTTTCTTT. Its protein product is CASSLSILGRDAGTEAFF. The chain links TRBV27 to TRBJ1-1, with D unresolved. The ends were cut back, 0 bases at V and 4 bases at J, with 21 bases in the middle. CDR1 MNHEY and CDR2 SMNVEV come from the germline V gene (reference sequence). The CDR3 is 18 residues long.

The chain carries TRBV13 and TRBJ2-7; TRBD2 matches at 11 bases. This CDR3 is 16 amino acids long. The germline CDR1 and CDR2 sequences are PRHDT and FYEKMQ (reference sequence). J gave up 4 bases and V 5 bases, and 10 bases lay outside the gene matches. The CDR3 DNA sequence: TGTGCCAGCAGCCGCGGAAGACTAGCGGGACTTTACGAGCAGTACTTC. Amino acids: CASSRGRLAGLYEQYF.

The V call is TRBV7-2, the J call TRBJ2-5, with TRBD2 identical over 8 bases. V was pared by 5 bases and J by 4 bases, with 9 bases of the junction left unmatched. Germline loops: CDR1 SGHTA, CDR2 FQGNSA. This CDR3 spans 15 amino acids. CDR3 DNA sequence: TGTGCCAGCAGCCGCAGGACCGGGAGGGGAGAGACCCAGTACTTC. It translates to CASSRRTGRGETQYF.

This chain connects TRBV25-1 to TRBJ2-5; 10 bases are a match to TRBD2. With V trimmed by 2 bases and J by 1 base, 1 base remained unmatched. From germline, CDR1 is MGHDK and CDR2 SYGVNS. This CDR3 region has 15 residues. CDR3 region: CASSERTSGQETQYF. The DNA of the CDR3 is TGTGCCAGCAGTGAACGGACTAGCGGCCAAGAGACCCAGTACTTC. Complete variable domain (other parts from reference TRBV25-1 and TRBJ2-5): EADIYQTPRYLVIGTGKKITLECSQTMGHDKMYWYQQDPGMELHLIHYSYGVNSTEKGDLSSESTVSRIRTEHFPLTLESARPSHTSQYLCASSERTSGQETQYFGPGTRLLVL.

A few counts support this clone. This chain links TRBV15 with TRBJ1-5; TRBD1 matches at 9 bases. This CDR3 contains 15 residues. CDR1 is LNHNV, CDR2 YYDKDF, per germline (reference sequence). Trimming cost V 3 bases and J 6 bases; bases outside gene matches: 6. Here the CDR3 DNA reads TGTGCCACCAGCAGGGACAGGGGTCGGAGTCAGCCCCAGCATTTT. This translates into CATSRDRGRSQPQHF.

The chain carries TRBV2 and TRBJ2-2; D ambiguous. From germline, CDR1 is SNHLY and CDR2 FYNNEI. The CDR3 extends over 14 amino acids. Deletions cut 6 bases from V and 3 bases from J, with 11 bases between. In DNA, the CDR3 is TGTGCCAGCAGCCCCACTCGAGACACCGGGGAGCTGTTTTTT. Its translation: CASSPTRDTGELFF.

This clone was detected only a few times. The chain joins TRBV14 to TRBJ1-2, with 9 bases lining up with TRBD1. The junction had 13 bases not matched to a gene; V was cut back by 4 bases and J by 7 bases. The V gene's germline CDR1 is SGHDN and CDR2 FVKESK. CDR3 size: 16 residues. The CDR3 nucleotides are TGTGCCAGCAGCCGTCTCAAAGGGACAGGGACAGTTGGCTACACCTTC. This encodes CASSRLKGTGTVGYTF. Filled out from reference TRBV14 and TRBJ1-2, the complete variable domain reads EAGVTQFPSHSVIEKGQTVTLRCDPISGHDNLYWYRRVMGKEIKFLLHFVKESKQDESGMPNNRFLAERTGGTYSTLKVQPAELEDSGVYFCASSRLKGTGTVGYTFGSGTRLTVV.

This clone was seen a handful of times. The chain joins TRBV6-5 to TRBJ1-1; 7 bases fit TRBD1. The CDR3 loop spans 14 amino acids. V dropped 2 bases and J dropped 6; count of bases not matched to a gene: 6. Germline CDR1 is MNHEY and CDR2 is SVGAGI. CDR3 region: CASSYRQGRAEAFF. The CDR3 nucleotides read TGTGCCAGCAGTTACCGACAGGGTAGGGCTGAAGCTTTCTTT.

This clone was counted between two and nine times. The rearrangement links TRBV9 to TRBJ2-5; 9 bases align to TRBD2. CDR3 length: 15 amino acids. Germline V gene sequence: CDR1 SGDLS, CDR2 YYNGEE. J gave up 5 bases and V 4 bases, and 9 bases lay outside the gene matches. The CDR3 reads CASSPGVAGGETQYF. Written as DNA, the CDR3 is TGTGCCAGCAGCCCCGGTGTTGCGGGAGGGGAGACCCAGTACTTC.

The chain joins TRBV6-5 to TRBJ2-1; the match to TRBD1 covers 9 bases. CDR1 is MNHEY, CDR2 SVGAGI, per germline. The CDR3 is 13 residues long. V was clipped by 7 bases and J by 6 bases; unmatched bases: 4. The CDR3 here is CASTRTGVNEQFF. In DNA, the CDR3 is TGTGCCAGCACCCGGACAGGGGTCAATGAGCAGTTCTTC.

For the CDR3, the DNA is TGTGCCAGCAGCCTCGGGGGGATCGGAGAGACCCAGTACTTC. Its translation is CASSLGGIGETQYF. The chain combines TRBV9 with TRBJ2-5, with 7 bases matching TRBD2. Germline V gene sequence: CDR1 SGDLS, CDR2 YYNGEE. J gave up 4 bases and V 4 bases, and 7 bases lay outside the gene matches. The CDR3 extends over 14 amino acids.

V and J are TRBV15 and TRBJ2-1, with TRBD2 matching over 7 bases. Germline CDR1 and CDR2: LNHNV and YYDKDF (reference sequence). The V and J ends lost 3 bases and 5 bases, in that order; junction bases with no gene match: 10. CDR3 size: 16 residues. CDR3 bases: TGTGCCACCAGCAGGGGGACTTGGGGAGGGGACAATGAGCAGTTCTTC. This encodes CATSRGTWGGDNEQFF.

The chain is built from TRBV28 and TRBJ2-1; TRBD2 matches 10 bases. With V trimmed by 4 bases and J by 3 bases, 9 bases remained unmatched. Per the germline V gene, CDR1 is MDHEN and CDR2 is SYDVKM. The CDR3 runs 17 residues. The CDR3: CASSSPRLAGFYNEQFF. CDR3 DNA sequence: TGTGCCAGCAGTTCGCCCCGACTAGCGGGTTTCTACAATGAGCAGTTCTTC.

V usage is TRBV9 and J usage is TRBJ2-6; the D is unclear. Germline lookup yields CDR1 SGDLS and CDR2 YYNGEE. The CDR3 loop spans 15 amino acids. V dropped 0 bases and J dropped 0 bases, with 4 bases sitting between them. CDR3 amino acids: CASSVDSSGANVLTF. CDR3 nucleotides: TGTGCCAGCAGCGTAGACAGCTCTGGGGCCAACGTCCTGACTTTC.

A remark on this clone: The same CDR3 also results from other DNA sequences found in this sample. This chain connects TRBV5-1 to TRBJ2-3; a weak D match, TRBD1 (6 bases). V was clipped by 0 bases and J by 0 bases, with 8 bases between them. Germline V gives CDR1 SGHRS, CDR2 YFSETQ. CDR3 length equals 15 residues. The CDR3 loop reads CASSLGQGSTDTQYF. CDR3 nucleotides: TGCGCCAGCAGCTTGGGTCAGGGGAGCACAGATACGCAGTATTTT.

The chain uses TRBV4-3 and TRBJ2-3, with 9 bases fitting TRBD2. This CDR3 has 17 residues. Germline V gene data show CDR1 as LGHNA and CDR2 as YSLEER. The V segment lost 0 bases and the J segment 4 bases; nucleotides outside the gene matches: 8. DNA for the CDR3: TGCGCCAGCAGCCAAGACCCCGCGGGGGGGCTACCAGATACGCAGTATTTT. It encodes CASSQDPAGGLPDTQYF.

The chain links TRBV19 to TRBJ2-6; TRBD1 matches at 9 bases. The CDR3 totals 15 residues. V shed 7 bases, J shed 3 bases, and the junction held 4 bases outside the gene matches. Germline loops: CDR1 LNHDA, CDR2 SQIVND (reference sequence). The CDR3 loop is CASTQTGGGANVLTF. Written as DNA, the CDR3 is TGTGCCAGTACTCAGACAGGGGGTGGGGCCAACGTCCTGACTTTC.

A few counts support this clone. This chain connects TRBV6-5 to TRBJ1-1, with D hard to call. V was cut by 7 bases and J by 5 bases, with 14 bases left in between. Germline-derived CDR1 and CDR2 are MNHEY and SVGAGI. The CDR3 loop spans 13 amino acids. CDR3 DNA sequence: TGTGCCAGCACCCCGACACCATGGACTGAAGCTTTCTTT. Protein product: CASTPTPWTEAFF.

V gene TRBV19 combines with J gene TRBJ2-1; TRBD1 matches at 7 bases. Germline V lookup: CDR1 LNHDA, CDR2 SQIVND (reference sequence). Trimming cost V 10 bases and J 7 bases; bases outside gene matches: 7. CDR3 length: 12 amino acids. The chain's CDR3 is CATQNRGNEQFF. CDR3 nucleotide sequence: TGTGCCACCCAAAACAGGGGTAATGAGCAGTTCTTC.

V usage is TRBV18 and J usage is TRBJ2-2; 7 bases line up with TRBD1. Germline-derived CDR1 and CDR2 are KGHSH and LQKENI. The V and J ends lost 5 bases and 4 bases, in that order; junction bases with no gene match: 13. There are 17 residues in the CDR3. In nucleotides, the CDR3 is TGTGCCAGCTCATCAATCGCTACAGGGGATGGCACCGGGGAGCTGTTTTTT. Its protein is CASSSIATGDGTGELFF.

In DNA, the CDR3 is TGTGCCAGCACCCCGGGACATAATGAAAAACTGTTTTTT. Translated, it gives CASTPGHNEKLFF. The rearrangement links TRBV6-5 to TRBJ1-4, with D perhaps TRBD1 (6 bases). CDR3 length: 13 residues. V lost 7 bases, J lost 4 bases, and 10 bases lay in between. Germline V gives CDR1 MNHEY, CDR2 SVGAGI.

The CDR3 protein is CASSLIQATNTGELFF. CDR3 DNA sequence: TGTGCCAGCAGCTTAATACAGGCAACGAACACCGGGGAGCTGTTTTTT. The chain has TRBV7-4 and TRBJ2-2; D possibly corresponds to TRBD1 (5 bases). Trimming pared 2 bases from V and 0 bases from J, leaving 10 bases between. The germline CDR1 and CDR2 sequences are SGHVT and SQSDAQ. CDR3 length: 16 residues.

There are a few counts of this clone. The chain employs TRBV6-1 and TRBJ2-7, with 9 bases that match TRBD1. The CDR3 consists of 13 residues. Germline V gene data show CDR1 as MNHNS and CDR2 as SASEGT. V was pared by 6 bases and J by 5 bases, with 5 bases of the junction left unmatched. CDR3 coding DNA: TGTGCCAGCAGGCCAACAGGGGGCCACGAGCAGTACTTC. This codes for CASRPTGGHEQYF.

The V and J genes are TRBV9 and TRBJ1-1, with TRBD1 matching 7 bases. The V and J ends lost 0 bases and 2 bases, in that order; junction bases with no gene match: 4. The CDR3 is 15 amino acids. The germline V gene encodes CDR1 SGDLS and CDR2 YYNGEE. The CDR3 loop is CASSVGAGGNTEAFF. CDR3 coding DNA: TGTGCCAGCAGCGTAGGGGCAGGGGGTAACACTGAAGCTTTCTTT.

DNA for the CDR3: TGTGCCTGGAGTTCCGGTAGCAATCAGCCCCAGCATTTT. Its protein is CAWSSGSNQPQHF. The gene calls are TRBV30 and TRBJ1-5; unclear D gene. The CDR3 contains 13 residues. CDR1 and CDR2 from the germline V gene are GTSNPN and SVGIG (reference sequence). The V end lost 2 bases, the J end lost 0 bases, and 5 bases lay between the germline ends.

In this sample, this clone turned up a few times. This chain connects TRBV4-2 to TRBJ1-6, with 11 bases fitting TRBD1. The CDR3 contains 17 residues. Per germline, CDR1 LGHNA and CDR2 YNFKEQ. The V gene end was trimmed by 0 bases and the J gene end by 10 bases; junction bases not matched to a gene: 8. In DNA, the CDR3 is TGTGCCAGCAGCCAAGAAGCACGGACAGGGGGCTTGTCACCCCTCCACTTT. Its translation: CASSQEARTGGLSPLHF.